This entry is about one TCR beta chain. Those enrolled, adults aged roughly 18 to 89 years, came from fewer than 25 US areas. Participants had their cohort set by participant-reported clinical history. Germline values: CDR1 SEHNR, CDR2 FQNEAQ (reference sequence). V lost 1 base, J lost 12 bases, and 9 bases stayed unmatched. There are 14 residues in the CDR3. This entry comes from a study of blood T cell repertoires in COVID-19. About the study: Some COVID-19 samples were acute and others convalescent; all came from the United States, Italy and Spain.

As processed by the authors: Estimated nucleated cell counts came from reference gene primer amplification. Assay: immunoSEQ multiplex PCR; the TCRdb copy retains only in-frame clones and omits some. That table gives V, J and clone size, and the DNA gave D and trimming. The table has fewer than 350,000 clones, 85% seen once; the top ten hold 2.5% to 3%. Sequencing was done on a sample of PBMCs or T cells enriched from blood (not recorded which). This TCR came from a woman aged 50 to 60 who had recovered from COVID-19. This chain links TRBV7-9 with TRBJ2-1, with TRBD1 identical over 7 bases. This chain's CDR3 is CASSLGGTGASQFF. Here the CDR3 DNA reads TGTGCCAGCAGCTTAGGGGGAACAGGGGCGTCGCAGTTCTTC.